These T cell receptor beta chains were read from a single sample in a study of naive and memory T cell subsets. TCRdb re-called the UMI-ligation and nested PCR reads with MiXCR, one entry per CDR3 protein. This sample has 15,000 to 20,000 distinct CDR3 sequences, with less than 9.5% found just once. Specimen: skin, collected from a tuberculin skin test site. The source of these receptors is an adult in good health. Each CDR3 is given with its conserved first and last residue. D genes are given only for firm matches. Rows may omit the clone size; those that give it use once, few, many or a size class.

v_gene	d_gene	j_gene	len	abundance	CDR3nt	CDR3aa
TRBV5-1	TRBD2	TRBJ2-7	17	medium-sized	TGCGCCAGCAGCTTGCTACTAGCGGGTCGAAAGGACGACGAGCAGTACTTC	CASSLLLAGRKDDEQYF
TRBV20-1	NA	TRBJ1-6	15	many	TGCAGTGCTAGAGATGGGGAGGTTGACCGCTTTCCCCTCCACTTT	CSARDGEVDRFPLHF
TRBV29-1	NA	TRBJ2-5	14	medium-sized	TGCAGCGCAAAAGGGGGAGCCGCGGGGGAGACCCAGTACTTC	CSAKGGAAGETQYF
TRBV6-6	NA	TRBJ2-2	13	many	TGTGCCAGCAGTTGGCCGAACACCGGGGAGCTGTTTTTT	CASSWPNTGELFF
TRBV29-1	TRBD1	TRBJ2-7	13	many	TGCAGCGTGCCCGGGACAGGGAACTACGAGCAGTACTTC	CSVPGTGNYEQYF
TRBV6-2/TRBV6-3	NA	TRBJ1-1	14	NA	TGTGCCAGCAGCACGGACTTCGGCGGGACTGAAGCTTTCTTT	CASSTDFGGTEAFF
TRBV7-9	TRBD1	TRBJ1-4	16	NA	TGTGCCAGCAGCGCACGGGACAGGGGGCGGAATGAAAAACTGTTTTTT	CASSARDRGRNEKLFF
TRBV5-1	TRBD1	TRBJ2-1	14	many	TGCGCCAGCAGCCCGTGGACAGGGGGTAATGAGCAGTTCTTC	CASSPWTGGNEQFF
TRBV6-6	TRBD2	TRBJ2-7	13	NA	TGTGCCAGCACTGATAGCGGGAGGCACGAGCAGTACTTC	CASTDSGRHEQYF
TRBV25-1	NA	TRBJ2-5	12	many	TGTGCCAGCAGTGAGGGGCAAGAGACCCAGTACTTC	CASSEGQETQYF
TRBV19	NA	TRBJ2-7	17	many	TGTGCCAGTAGTATACGTTGTCAGGAAACGCTTCGGTGCGAGCAGTACTTC	CASSIRCQETLRCEQYF
TRBV2	TRBD1	TRBJ2-2	14	few	TGTGCCAGCGGGGGACAGGGGGGTTACAGGGAGCTGTTTTTT	CASGGQGGYRELFF
TRBV12-3/TRBV12-4	TRBD2	TRBJ2-3	15	NA	TGTGCCAGCAGTTTAAGGGGAGGGAGGGCAGATACGCAGTATTTT	CASSLRGGRADTQYF
TRBV12-3/TRBV12-4	NA	TRBJ2-2	17	NA	TGTGCCAGCAGAGACAGACCCCACCCTCCGAACACCGGGGAGCTGTTTTTT	CASRDRPHPPNTGELFF
TRBV7-9	NA	TRBJ1-4	12	NA	TGTGCCACAACGCGGGCTGGGGAAAAACTGTTTTTT	CATTRAGEKLFF
TRBV20-1	NA	TRBJ2-3	12	many	TGCAGTGCTTTCCCCTTCGCAGATACGCAGTATTTT	CSAFPFADTQYF
TRBV12-3/TRBV12-4	NA	TRBJ2-7	16	NA	TGTGCCAGCAGTTTAACAACAGGCGGGTCAGCCTACGAGCAGTACTTC	CASSLTTGGSAYEQYF
TRBV13	NA	TRBJ2-7	11	medium-sized	TGTGCCAGCAGCCTAGCCCACGAGCAGTACTTC	CASSLAHEQYF
TRBV2	NA	TRBJ1-2	14	few	TGTGCCAGCAAGATGGGCAGGGAGAACTATGGCTACACCTTC	CASKMGRENYGYTF